A single sample is the source of the 32 T cell receptor beta chains below, sequenced in a study of blood T cell repertoires in COVID-19. Measured with immunoSEQ multiplex PCR; TCRdb has only the in-frame clones, and not every one. The sample yields over 150,000 clones, roughly 88% seen once. Sequencing was carried out using peripheral blood. The receptors derive from a human donor in a cohort sampled during active COVID-19.

CDR3 loop: CASSVAKGLENSPLHF. The CDR3 DNA follows: TGTGCCAGCAGCGTAGCTAAGGGGCTAGAGAATTCACCCCTCCACTTT. V is TRBV9 and J is TRBJ1-6, with a tentative D call TRBD1 (5 bases). CDR3 size: 16 residues. CDR1 SGDLS and CDR2 YYNGEE come from the germline V gene. Between the trimmed V and J ends, which lost 0 bases and 7 bases, there was a span of 14 bases.

V is TRBV5-1 and J is TRBJ2-1, with 8 bases lining up with TRBD2. Trimming at V came to 1 base and at J to 5 bases, leaving 5 bases not matched to a gene. Germline V gene sequence: CDR1 SGHRS, CDR2 YFSETQ. The CDR3 totals 15 residues. CDR3 nucleotide sequence: TGCGCCAGCAGCTTGACAGCGGGAGTCAACAATGAGCAGTTCTTC. This codes for CASSLTAGVNNEQFF.

The chain links TRBV15 to TRBJ2-7; D unclear. Germline values: CDR1 LNHNV, CDR2 YYDKDF (reference sequence). Trimming shortened V by 5 bases and J by 3 bases, and 11 bases separated the two germline ends. This CDR3 is built from 13 residues. The CDR3 DNA is TGTGCCACCAGCGGCCGACTGGACTACGAGCAGTACTTC. It is translated as CATSGRLDYEQYF.

The chain carries TRBV28 and TRBJ2-7; weak D call: TRBD1 (7 bases). Trimming removed 7 bases from V and 2 bases from J, with 12 bases in between. Looked up from germline, CDR1 is MDHEN and CDR2 is SYDVKM. This CDR3 contains 13 residues. The CDR3 nucleotides read TGTGCCAGCACCCAGGGGGGCGCCTACGAGCAGTACTTC. This gives the protein CASTQGGAYEQYF. The whole variable domain, remainder taken from reference TRBV28 and TRBJ2-7, is DVKVTQSSRYLVKRTGEKVFLECVQDMDHENMFWYRQDPGLGLRLIYFSYDVKMKEKGDIPEGYSVSREKKERFSLILESASTNQTSMYLCASTQGGAYEQYFGPGTRLTVT.

This clone was seen only a few times. V usage is TRBV2 and J usage is TRBJ2-7; TRBD2 matches at 8 bases. The CDR3 contains 15 residues. Looked up from germline, CDR1 is SNHLY and CDR2 is FYNNEI. V lost 7 bases to trimming and J lost 1 base; unmatched junction nucleotides: 9. The DNA for the CDR3 is TGTGCCAGCAAGTTCAATAGCGGGATATCCTACGAGCAGTACTTC. Amino acid sequence: CASKFNSGISYEQYF.

The J gene is TRBJ2-7, the V gene TRBV11-2, with 7 bases lining up with TRBD1. The CDR3 runs to 13 residues. CDR1 is SGHAT and CDR2 is FQNNGV in the germline V gene. With V trimmed by 5 bases and J by 2 bases, 3 bases remained unmatched. The chain's CDR3 is CASSDGTAYEQYF. The CDR3 nucleotides read TGTGCCAGCAGCGACGGGACAGCCTACGAGCAGTACTTC.

This rearrangement joins TRBV10-3 to TRBJ1-1; no firm D call. The CDR3 sequence is 13 residues long. Trimming took off 4 bases at V and 5 bases at J, with 11 bases between the two ends. The germline CDR1 and CDR2 sequences are ENHRY and SYGVKD. The CDR3: CAISGPGRTEAFF. CDR3 in DNA: TGTGCCATCAGTGGACCGGGTAGGACTGAAGCTTTCTTT.

The chain recombines TRBV6-2 or TRBV6-3 with TRBJ2-7; TRBD2 agrees at 9 bases. This CDR3 is built from 14 residues. Germline loops: CDR1 MNHEY, CDR2 SVGEGT. The junction had 4 bases not matched to a gene; V was cut back by 1 base and J by 6 bases. The DNA of the CDR3 is TGTGCCAGCAGTTACTACGGGACTAGCAGCGAGCAGTACTTC. This sequence encodes CASSYYGTSSEQYF.

The V call is TRBV10-3, the J call TRBJ1-2; D possibly corresponds to TRBD1 (6 bases). The V end was cut by 6 bases, the J end by 6 bases, with 14 bases between. In germline, CDR1 is ENHRY, CDR2 SYGVKD. The CDR3 spans 13 residues. The DNA of the CDR3 is TGTGCCATCAGGGAACAGGGTGTTGATGGCTACACCTTC. Its translation: CAIREQGVDGYTF.

This clone showed up just once. J is TRBJ2-6 and V is TRBV28; possible D gene TRBD1, 5 bases. This CDR3 has 15 amino acids. Between the trimmed V and J ends, which lost 6 bases and 2 bases, there was a span of 11 bases. CDR1 MDHEN and CDR2 SYDVKM come from the germline V gene. CDR3 loop: CASSLPGTGANVLTF. The CDR3 nucleotides read TGTGCCAGCAGCCTCCCAGGGACTGGGGCCAACGTCCTGACTTTC.

CDR3 protein: CASSLEPATTIYF. CDR3 DNA: TGTGCCAGCAGCTTGGAGCCAGCGACCACCATATATTTT. The chain carries TRBV5-4 and TRBJ1-3, with D hard to call. There are 13 residues in the CDR3. The V gene's germline CDR1 is SGHNT and CDR2 YYREEE (reference sequence). Trimming cost V 0 bases and J 9 bases, with 10 bases left between them.

This chain connects TRBV28 to TRBJ1-1, with D unclear. Trimming took 5 bases from V and 0 from J, leaving 10 bases between them. CDR3 length: 14 residues. Germline lookup yields CDR1 MDHEN and CDR2 SYDVKM. CDR3 sequence: CASSMWGVNTEAFF. CDR3 in DNA: TGTGCCAGCAGTATGTGGGGAGTGAACACTGAAGCTTTCTTT.

This clone is a singleton in its sample. This chain links TRBV18 with TRBJ1-2; the D gene is possibly TRBD1 (5 bases). CDR1 and CDR2 from the germline V gene are KGHSH and LQKENI. The CDR3 runs 17 residues. The V and J ends lost 4 bases and 0 bases respectively, with 18 bases between them. CDR3 coding DNA: TGTGCCAGCTCACAGACCACCCCGGACATACCTAACTATGGCTACACCTTC. This gives the protein CASSQTTPDIPNYGYTF. The variable domain in full, completed from reference TRBV18 and TRBJ1-2, reads NAGVMQNPRHLVRRRGQEARLRCSPMKGHSHVYWYRQLPEEGLKFMVYLQKENIIDESGMPKERFSAEFPKEGPSILRIQQVVRGDSAAYFCASSQTTPDIPNYGYTFGSGTRLTVV.

J is TRBJ2-1 and V is TRBV7-8; weak D call: TRBD2 (7 bases). The V gene's germline CDR1 is SGHVS and CDR2 FQNEAQ. Trimming cost V 0 bases and J 6 bases, with 15 bases left between them. The CDR3 is made up of 16 amino acids. The CDR3 DNA reads TGTGCCAGCAGCTTAGCGCGGGGGCTGCGCCGCAATGAGCAGTTCTTC. It specifies CASSLARGLRRNEQFF.

The rearrangement links TRBV3-1 (or the pseudogene TRBV3-2) to TRBJ2-7; unclear D gene. Per germline, CDR1 LGHDT and CDR2 YNNKEL (reference sequence). V lost 0 bases and J 3 bases, leaving 9 bases between the germline ends. The CDR3 consists of 14 residues. CDR3 sequence: CASSQDEFFYEQYF. The CDR3, as DNA: TGTGCCAGCAGCCAAGATGAGTTTTTCTACGAGCAGTACTTC.

V and J are TRBV6-5 and TRBJ1-1; no definite D call. The germline V and J ends were trimmed by 0 bases and 4 bases, with 12 bases remaining between them. Germline V gene data show CDR1 as MNHEY and CDR2 as SVGAGI. CDR3 size: 15 residues. CDR3 protein: CASSYSTGMSTEAFF. CDR3 nucleotide sequence: TGTGCCAGCAGTTACTCGACCGGGATGAGCACTGAAGCTTTCTTT.

The chain combines TRBV9 with TRBJ2-5; the match to TRBD1 covers 7 bases. CDR1 is SGDLS and CDR2 is YYNGEE in the germline V gene. Unmatched junction bases numbered 11, after V lost 4 bases and J lost 5 bases. The CDR3 has 15 residues. In DNA form, the CDR3 reads TGTGCCAGCAGCTCAGGTGAGGGGGCGCGTGAGACCCAGTACTTC. It translates to CASSSGEGARETQYF.

The chain employs TRBV6-5 and TRBJ2-5; D is possibly TRBD1 (6 bases). This CDR3 comprises 14 residues. Looked up from germline, CDR1 is MNHEY and CDR2 is SVGAGI. The V and J ends lost 5 bases and 4 bases respectively, with 14 bases between them. The CDR3 sequence is CASSPPQGRETQYF. The CDR3 DNA reads TGTGCCAGCAGTCCCCCGCAGGGGAGAGAGACCCAGTACTTC.

J is TRBJ2-7 and V is TRBV5-1; TRBD1 agrees at 8 bases. The germline V gene has CDR1 SGHRS and CDR2 YFSETQ. The junction had 11 bases not matched to a gene; V was cut back by 4 bases and J by 5 bases. The CDR3 extends over 15 amino acids. CDR3 amino acids: CASSPLGTGAHEQYF. The CDR3 DNA reads as TGCGCCAGCAGCCCTCTCGGGACAGGTGCCCACGAGCAGTACTTC.

CDR3 residues: CASSVGDSTEKLFF. The CDR3 DNA reads as TGTGCCAGCAGTGTCGGGGACAGCACCGAAAAACTGTTTTTT. The V gene is TRBV2, the J gene TRBJ1-4; 7 bases agree with TRBD1. This CDR3 comprises 14 residues. From germline, CDR1 is SNHLY and CDR2 FYNNEI. J was trimmed by 8 bases and V by 4 bases; bases with no gene match: 7.

The chain employs TRBV5-6 and TRBJ1-6, with 10 nucleotides matching TRBD1. This CDR3 has 15 amino acids. J lost 6 bases, V lost 0 bases, and 0 bases had no gene match. Looked up from germline, CDR1 is SGHDT and CDR2 is YYEEEE. DNA for the CDR3: TGTGCCAGCAGCTTGGGGGACAGGGGTAATTCACCCCTCCACTTT. This gives the protein CASSLGDRGNSPLHF.

This clone was picked up a small number of times. Here the CDR3 reads CASSKAGAGVNQPQHF. The CDR3 nucleotides are TGCGCCAGCAGCAAAGCCGGGGCAGGGGTTAATCAGCCCCAGCATTTT. This chain connects TRBV4-1 to TRBJ1-5; weak D call: TRBD1 (6 bases). V was pared by 5 bases and J by 4 bases, with 18 bases between. Germline-derived CDR1 and CDR2 are MGHRA and YSYEKL. The length of the CDR3 is 16 residues.

The gene calls are TRBV7-2 and TRBJ1-1; D may be TRBD1 (5 bases). Germline-derived CDR1 and CDR2 are SGHTA and FQGNSA. This CDR3 has 13 amino acids. V was trimmed by 6 bases and J by 0 bases, leaving 8 bases between them. CDR3 sequence reads: CASRGGVNTEAFF. The CDR3 DNA reads as TGTGCCAGCAGGGGGGGAGTGAACACTGAAGCTTTCTTT.

The chain combines TRBV2 with TRBJ2-2; 9 bases fit TRBD1. The germline CDR1 and CDR2 sequences are SNHLY and FYNNEI. V gave up 7 bases and J gave up 5 bases; unmatched junction bases: 8. There are 15 residues in the CDR3. The CDR3 sequence: CASTQQGARTGELFF. As DNA, the CDR3 is TGTGCCAGCACCCAACAGGGGGCGCGAACCGGGGAGCTGTTTTTT.

The V gene is TRBV3-1 (or the pseudogene TRBV3-2), the J gene TRBJ2-6; 8 bases line up with TRBD1. The junction had 8 bases not matched to a gene; V was cut back by 5 bases and J by 2 bases. The germline CDR1 and CDR2 sequences are LGHDT and YNNKEL (reference sequence). This CDR3 region has 17 residues. CDR3 sequence (DNA): TGTGCCAGCAGCGGCAGGGGGCGTTCAGCTGGGGCCAACGTCCTGACTTTC. Protein: CASSGRGRSAGANVLTF.

This clone was seen many times. The J gene is TRBJ2-3, the V gene TRBV20-1, with 11 bases lining up with TRBD2. Germline CDR1 reads DFQATT; CDR2 reads SNEGSKA (reference sequence). The CDR3 has 16 amino acids. V gave up 3 bases and J gave up 0 bases; unmatched junction bases: 5. This CDR3 reads CSASLLAGASTDTQYF. The CDR3 nucleotides are TGCAGTGCTAGTCTACTAGCGGGGGCTAGCACAGATACGCAGTATTTT.

J is TRBJ1-1 and V is TRBV2, with 8 bases aligning to TRBD1. V shed 6 bases and J 4 bases; nucleotides not matched to a gene: 13. CDR1 is SNHLY and CDR2 is FYNNEI in the germline V gene. The CDR3 covers 16 residues. The CDR3 nucleotides read TGTGCCAGCAGCCTCGAGACAGGGGTTTTGGGCACTGAAGCTTTCTTT. It encodes CASSLETGVLGTEAFF.

The chain recombines TRBV5-6 with TRBJ1-1; 7 nucleotides align to TRBD1. Germline loops: CDR1 SGHDT, CDR2 YYEEEE. The CDR3 sequence is 14 residues long. Germline trimming cut 3 bases from V and 0 bases from J; bases unmatched to any gene: 2. The CDR3 loop reads CASSWDSLNTEAFF. CDR3 nucleotides: TGTGCCAGCAGCTGGGACAGCCTGAACACTGAAGCTTTCTTT.

V is TRBV28 and J is TRBJ1-6; 11 nucleotides align to TRBD1. CDR1 MDHEN and CDR2 SYDVKM come from the germline V gene. Germline trimming cut 4 bases from V and 7 bases from J; bases unmatched to any gene: 9. This CDR3 contains 17 residues. CDR3 loop: CASSSSGTGGYNSPLHF. The CDR3 nucleotides read TGTGCCAGCAGTTCGTCTGGGACAGGGGGTTACAATTCACCCCTCCACTTT. The entire variable domain, with the rest obtained from reference TRBV28 and TRBJ1-6, is as follows: DVKVTQSSRYLVKRTGEKVFLECVQDMDHENMFWYRQDPGLGLRLIYFSYDVKMKEKGDIPEGYSVSREKKERFSLILESASTNQTSMYLCASSSSGTGGYNSPLHFGNGTRLTVT.

This clone was observed many times. The chain is built from TRBV9 and TRBJ2-5; D ambiguous. Deletions cut 2 bases from V and 2 bases from J, with 7 bases between. The CDR3 has 13 residues. The germline V gene has CDR1 SGDLS and CDR2 YYNGEE. The CDR3 nucleotides are TGTGCCAGCAGCGTCGGAGTTCAAGAGACCCAGTACTTC. As protein: CASSVGVQETQYF.

The rearrangement links TRBV19 to TRBJ2-1; maybe TRBD2 (6 bases). V gave up 3 bases and J gave up 0 bases, with 9 bases separating them. Germline lookup yields CDR1 LNHDA and CDR2 SQIVND (reference sequence). This CDR3 contains 15 residues. CDR3 residues: CASSIRGSSYNEQFF. In nucleotides, the CDR3 is TGTGCCAGTAGTATCCGGGGGAGCTCCTACAATGAGCAGTTCTTC.

This clone was seen a handful of times. CDR3 nucleotide sequence: TGTGCCAGCAGTCCTGGCAGAGCGGGAGACAACAATGAGCAGTTCTTC. It translates to CASSPGRAGDNNEQFF. V usage is TRBV6-6 and J usage is TRBJ2-1; 8 bases agree with TRBD2. V lost 5 bases and J lost 5; bases outside the gene matches: 11. The CDR3 runs 16 residues. Germline values: CDR1 MNHNY, CDR2 SVGAGI (reference sequence).